Here is one TCR beta chain with its context. The antigen remains unidentified. Unique molecular identifiers were built into the TCRbeta library. TCRdb used MiXCR to reprocess the PCR reads, holding one entry per CDR3 protein. The data contain fewer than 1 million distinct CDR3 sequences, roughly 15% of them singletons. The record originates from a study of T-cell reconstitution after alpha-beta-depleted transplantation in children. Findings of the study overall: T cells produced anew were the main source of T-cell counts and diversity one year after transplant. High day-60 TCRbeta diversity in some patients came from surviving recipient T cells and thymic progenitors. There were reportedly several hundred expanded graft clones from which alpha-beta T cells came about two months after transplant.

The ends were cut back, 6 bases at V and 4 bases at J, with 21 bases in the middle. The CDR3 runs 16 residues. In germline, CDR1 is MNHNS, CDR2 SASEGT. The TCR originated in a male patient between 10 and 17 years old who had a stem cell transplant for acute lymphoblastic leukemia, so the T cells may come from the graft donor. This material consisted of PBMCs, mostly from graft donor cells, taken 360 days after TCRalphabeta/CD19-depleted stem cell transplant. The J gene is TRBJ1-1, the V gene TRBV6-1; D is possibly TRBD1 (5 bases). The CDR3 nucleotides are TGTGCCAGCAGACCCCGAGGAGCAGGGTTGAGCACTGAAGCTTTCTTT. Amino acids: CASRPRGAGLSTEAFF.